Each of the 6 T cell receptor beta chains below was sequenced from the same sample in a study of beta chain features in type 1 diabetes. Study-level points and caveats: In all four CD4+ subsets, TCRB CDR3 length was significantly, moderately reduced in type 1 diabetes.

Expressed TCRB transcripts were sequenced because the entire RNA isolate underwent reverse transcription. Assay used: immunoSEQ multiplex PCR; TCRdb lists only in-frame clones, some missing. The sample records about 660,000 clones, around 15% being singletons. The antigens for these receptors are not known. Sequencing used naive CD4+ T cells from blood. The receptors stem from a man younger than 35 with type 1 diabetes.

The table lists this clone with a few counts. The CDR3: CASTGTVGYGYTF. For the CDR3, the DNA is TGTGCCAGTACCGGGACAGTGGGCTATGGCTACACCTTC. The chain is built from TRBV2 and TRBJ1-2, with 7 bases aligning to TRBD1. Germline CDR1 and CDR2: SNHLY and FYNNEI. J was trimmed by 4 bases and V by 9 bases; bases with no gene match: 8. CDR3 length: 13 amino acids.

This clone was seen more than once but under ten times. The same CDR3 is also encoded by other DNA sequences in this sample. J is TRBJ2-2 and V is TRBV2; D may be TRBD2 (5 bases). The ends were cut back, 4 bases at V and 7 bases at J, with 7 bases in the middle. CDR1 is SNHLY, CDR2 FYNNEI, per germline. The CDR3 consists of 12 residues. DNA for the CDR3: TGTGCCAGCAGTGTACGGGGCGGGGAGCTGTTTTTT. Amino acids: CASSVRGGELFF. Based on the CDR3 plus reference TRBV2 and TRBJ2-2, the full variable domain is EPEVTQTPSHQVTQMGQEVILRCVPISNHLYFYWYRQILGQKVEFLVSFYNNEISEKSEIFDDQFSVERPDGSNFTLKIRSTKLEDSAMYFCASSVRGGELFFGEGSRLTVL.

This clone was counted only a few times. CDR3 region: CASSKDSEKYF. CDR3 coding DNA: TGCGCCAGCAGCAAGGACAGTGAGAAGTACTTC. The V and J genes are TRBV5-1 and TRBJ2-7, with D maybe TRBD1 (6 bases). The CDR3 extends over 11 amino acids. Trimming took off 4 bases at V and 11 bases at J, with 13 bases between the two ends. Germline CDR1 is SGHRS and CDR2 is YFSETQ.

The V and J genes are TRBV7-9 and TRBJ2-1, with D unresolved. The CDR3 has 17 residues. The germline V and J ends were trimmed by 2 bases and 4 bases, with 18 bases remaining between them. CDR1 and CDR2 (germline): SEHNR, FQNEAQ (reference sequence). CDR3 region: CASSLTQHSTSYNEQFF. The CDR3 DNA reads as TGTGCCAGCAGCTTAACTCAACACTCGACTTCTTACAATGAGCAGTTCTTC.

The V call is TRBV13, the J call TRBJ2-5; 15 bases match TRBD2. Germline V gene sequence: CDR1 PRHDT, CDR2 FYEKMQ (reference sequence). The CDR3 loop spans 14 amino acids. The V segment lost 5 bases and the J segment 11 bases; nucleotides outside the gene matches: 6. CDR3 in DNA: TGTGCCAGCAGCCCCGGGACTAGCGGGGGGCCTCAGTACTTC. Translating gives CASSPGTSGGPQYF. Filled out from reference TRBV13 and TRBJ2-5, the complete variable domain reads AAGVIQSPRHLIKEKRETATLKCYPIPRHDTVYWYQQGPGQDPQFLISFYEKMQSDKGSIPDRFSAQQFSDYHSELNMSSLELGDSALYFCASSPGTSGGPQYFGPGTRLLVL.

This chain connects TRBV30 to TRBJ1-1; TRBD1 aligns across 7 bases. The germline gives CDR1 GTSNPN, CDR2 SVGIG (reference sequence). This CDR3 has 13 amino acids. CDR3 amino acids: CGGQGVLNTEAFF. The CDR3 nucleotides read TGTGGGGGGCAGGGGGTTTTGAACACTGAAGCTTTCTTT.